The clone carrying this T cell receptor beta chain has more than one count but fewer than ten. The antigen is not known. This sample was taken from a study of T cell repertoires in cytomegalovirus infection. General study results and limits: HLA-C-restricted CMV-specific TCR beta clonotypes were dominant in the ex vivo response.

MiXCR was run by TCRdb on the reads, yielding one entry per CDR3 protein. Among more than 650,000 distinct CDR3 sequences, less than 40% were seen once, and the ten largest hold 2.8%. The trim removed 7 bases at V and 6 bases at J, leaving 5 bases unmatched. The CDR3 extends over 14 amino acids. Germline assignment: CDR1 MNHNS and CDR2 SASEGT. This TCR was sampled from a human donor in good health (CMV status not recorded). Some clones in this sample may be carry-over from other donors' samples. V is TRBV6-1 and J is TRBJ1-6; TRBD1 aligns across 8 bases. The sequenced sample consisted of PBMCs. The CDR3 DNA reads TGTGCCAGCAACGGACAGGGAATTAATTCACCCCTCCACTTT. It specifies CASNGQGINSPLHF.